The 25 T cell receptor beta chains listed next were all sequenced from one sample in a study of regulatory T cells in long-lasting Graves disease. Indicated time point: persistent/refractory GD, antithyroid drugs over 5 years with positive TRAb. PBMC RNA was the source of the TCR library. Building the TCR beta libraries relied on iRepertoire HTBI primers, and CDR3 regions underwent Arm-PCR. TCRdb processed the multiplex PCR reads anew with MiXCR; each CDR3 protein has one entry. The sample includes about 290,000 distinct CDR3 sequences, 22% of them seen just once. The sequences come from peripheral blood mononuclear cells (PBMCs), collected when the disease was refractory, from a patient treated with antithyroid drugs. These receptors originate from a female donor with Graves disease.

Many counts were recorded for this clonotype. J is TRBJ1-2 and V is TRBV15; D might be TRBD1 (6 bases). CDR1 is LNHNV and CDR2 is YYDKDF in the germline V gene (reference sequence). This CDR3 contains 13 residues. V gave up 4 bases and J gave up 7 bases, with 13 bases separating them. The CDR3 region has the DNA TGTGCCACCAGCACGGGGGGGCGTTCTGGCTACACCTTC. As protein: CATSTGGRSGYTF.

This sequence joins TRBV19 and TRBJ1-1; 9 bases are a match to TRBD1. The CDR3 sequence is 14 residues long. V lost 5 bases, J lost 6 bases, and 7 bases stayed unmatched. Per the germline V gene, CDR1 is LNHDA and CDR2 is SQIVND (reference sequence). CDR3 region: CASSWGQGAAEAFF. The DNA of the CDR3 is TGTGCCAGTAGTTGGGGACAGGGCGCGGCTGAAGCTTTCTTT.

The chain recombines TRBV7-2 with TRBJ1-1; D unresolved. From germline, CDR1 is SGHTA and CDR2 FQGNSA. V shed 7 bases and J shed 4 bases, with 13 bases lying between them. The CDR3 has 13 residues. In DNA, the CDR3 is TGTGCCAGCAATTTCTTCATGAGCACTGAAGCTTTCTTT. This sequence encodes CASNFFMSTEAFF.

The CDR3 region is CSARDSGITDTQYF. CDR3 nucleotide sequence: TGCAGTGCTAGGGATAGCGGGATAACAGATACGCAGTATTTT. The chain links TRBV20-1 to TRBJ2-3, with 8 bases matching TRBD2. The J segment lost 3 bases and the V segment lost 3 bases, leaving 5 bases of the junction unmatched. The CDR3 has 14 amino acids. The germline V gene has CDR1 DFQATT and CDR2 SNEGSKA (reference sequence).

In DNA, the CDR3 is TGTGCCAGTAGTTACAGGGATGTCTATGGCTACACCTTC. Translation: CASSYRDVYGYTF. This chain joins TRBV19 and TRBJ1-2, with D maybe TRBD1 (6 bases). V lost 5 bases and J lost 4, with 11 bases in between. Per germline, CDR1 LNHDA and CDR2 SQIVND (reference sequence). This CDR3 region has 13 residues.

This clonotype was detected only a few times. The rearrangement uses TRBV5-1 and TRBJ2-2; 8 nucleotides line up with TRBD2. The CDR3 loop spans 16 amino acids. The V gene's germline CDR1 is SGHRS and CDR2 YFSETQ. V gave up 2 bases and J gave up 1 base; unmatched junction bases: 4. As DNA, the CDR3 is TGCGCCAGCAGCTTATTACTAGCGGAGAACACCGGGGAGCTGTTTTTT. It codes for CASSLLLAENTGELFF.

V gene TRBV29-1 combines with J gene TRBJ1-1; TRBD1 aligns across 8 bases. The CDR3 length is 16 residues. The germline V gene has CDR1 SQVTM and CDR2 ANQGSEA. V dropped 2 bases and J dropped 1; count of bases not matched to a gene: 9. The CDR3 spells CSVEFQGARENTEAFF. The CDR3 region has the DNA TGCAGCGTTGAATTTCAGGGGGCGCGGGAGAACACTGAAGCTTTCTTT.

The chain combines TRBV6-1 with TRBJ2-7; D may be TRBD1 (5 bases). Looked up from germline, CDR1 is MNHNS and CDR2 is SASEGT. CDR3 size: 14 residues. Trimming pared 4 bases from V and 4 bases from J, leaving 14 bases between. Written as DNA, the CDR3 is TGTGCCAGCAGTGCATTAGGGGTACCATACGAGCAGTACTTC. It specifies CASSALGVPYEQYF.

The J gene is TRBJ2-5, the V gene TRBV28, with unresolved D. Trimming took 11 bases from V and 6 from J, leaving 19 bases between them. Germline V gene data show CDR1 as MDHEN and CDR2 as SYDVKM. CDR3 length: 13 residues. The CDR3 reads CASRLGQTQTQYF. The CDR3 DNA follows: TGTGCCTCACGGCTAGGTCAAACTCAGACCCAGTACTTC.

CDR3 nucleotide sequence: TGTGCCACCAGTGAGGCGGGAGTCGACAATGAGCAGTTCTTC. Translation gives CATSEAGVDNEQFF. This chain uses TRBV24-1 with TRBJ2-1; TRBD2 aligns across 7 bases. This CDR3 is 14 amino acids long. V was pared by 4 bases and J by 5 bases, with 4 bases of the junction left unmatched. Germline CDR1 and CDR2: KGHDR and SFDVKD.

V gene TRBV5-1 combines with J gene TRBJ2-7, with D perhaps matching TRBD1 or TRBD2 (5 bases each). Germline values: CDR1 SGHRS, CDR2 YFSETQ. The length of the CDR3 is 14 residues. V was clipped by 4 bases and J by 3 bases, with 14 bases between them. The CDR3 DNA reads as TGCGCCAGCAGCATCGGGACGGTTGACTACGAGCAGTACTTC. Protein sequence: CASSIGTVDYEQYF.

In this sample, this clonotype turned up many times. This sequence joins TRBV6-1 and TRBJ1-5; D might be TRBD1 (6 bases). The ends were cut back, 8 bases at V and 7 bases at J, with 18 bases in the middle. This CDR3 is built from 14 residues. Germline CDR1 and CDR2: MNHNS and SASEGT. The CDR3 region is CASGYRVAGQPQHF. CDR3 in DNA: TGTGCCAGCGGATACAGGGTCGCGGGCCAGCCCCAGCATTTT.

The genes are TRBV27 and TRBJ2-2; D tentatively reads TRBD1 or TRBD2 (5 bases each). Germline V gene sequence: CDR1 MNHEY, CDR2 SMNVEV (reference sequence). The CDR3 sequence is 17 residues long. V lost 1 base to trimming and J lost 2 bases, with 14 bases between them. The CDR3 sequence: CASSLWGPGQNTGELFF. CDR3 nucleotide sequence: TGTGCCAGCAGTTTATGGGGTCCGGGGCAAAACACCGGGGAGCTGTTTTTT.

This clonotype was counted many times. The chain recombines TRBV28 with TRBJ1-5; D gene ambiguous. CDR3 length equals 13 residues. In germline, CDR1 is MDHEN, CDR2 SYDVKM. V was clipped by 3 bases and J by 5 bases, with 8 bases between them. In DNA form, the CDR3 reads TGTGCCAGCAGTTTCCGGGCATATCAGCCCCAGCATTTT. Translated: CASSFRAYQPQHF.

In the case of this clonotype: This may be a read error, as it is one base from a much larger clone. The chain recombines TRBV20-1 with TRBJ2-5; 9 bases match TRBD2. Germline V gene sequence: CDR1 DFQATT, CDR2 SNEGSKA (reference sequence). This CDR3 comprises 15 residues. DNA for the CDR3: TGCAGTGCTAGTAATCGCGGGAGGGAAAAAGAGACCCAGCACTTC. It translates to CSASNRGREKETQHF.

The chain recombines TRBV20-1 with TRBJ2-7; 7 bases line up with TRBD1. Germline CDR1 reads DFQATT; CDR2 reads SNEGSKA (reference sequence). This CDR3 has 15 amino acids. V lost 1 base and J lost 3; bases outside the gene matches: 9. This chain's CDR3 is CSARVLGGAVYEQYF. The DNA for the CDR3 is TGCAGTGCTAGAGTATTAGGGGGCGCAGTCTACGAGCAGTACTTC.

The sample holds many counts of this clonotype. The chain recombines TRBV28 with TRBJ2-7; perhaps TRBD1 as D (6 bases). The V gene lost 4 bases and the J gene lost 5 bases, with 9 bases spanning the gap. Germline V CDR1 and CDR2: MDHEN, SYDVKM. The CDR3 contains 12 residues. CDR3 sequence reads: CASSSGVHEQYF. In DNA form, the CDR3 reads TGTGCCAGCAGTTCAGGGGTCCACGAGCAGTACTTC.

CDR3 DNA sequence: TGTGCCGGCCAACCGGCAGATAGCACAGATACGCAGTATTTT. Protein: CAGQPADSTDTQYF. This chain joins TRBV2 and TRBJ2-3, with D unresolved. This CDR3 has 14 amino acids. CDR1 and CDR2 from the germline V gene are SNHLY and FYNNEI. V was pared by 11 bases and J by 0 bases, with 15 bases between.

There are a few counts of this clonotype. The J gene is TRBJ1-6, the V gene TRBV27, with 7 bases aligning to TRBD1. Germline loops: CDR1 MNHEY, CDR2 SMNVEV (reference sequence). This CDR3 is 12 amino acids long. V lost 7 bases to trimming and J lost 9 bases; unmatched junction nucleotides: 3. CDR3 sequence reads: CASKEGASPLHF. The CDR3 DNA follows: TGTGCCAGCAAGGAGGGGGCTTCACCCCTCCACTTT.

The chain has TRBV27 and TRBJ2-1, with D perhaps TRBD2 (5 bases). The CDR3 covers 15 residues. Germline loops: CDR1 MNHEY, CDR2 SMNVEV (reference sequence). V dropped 5 bases and J dropped 2 bases, with 13 bases sitting between them. This CDR3 reads CASSHEQRPYNEQFF. Here the CDR3 DNA reads TGTGCCAGCAGTCACGAACAGCGGCCCTACAATGAGCAGTTCTTC.

This clonotype has just a few counts. The CDR3 loop reads CASRATGNQPQHF. In nucleotides, the CDR3 is TGTGCCAGCAGAGCGACAGGGAATCAGCCCCAGCATTTT. The rearrangement links TRBV27 to TRBJ1-5; 7 nucleotides align to TRBD1. CDR3 length equals 13 residues. Germline V lookup: CDR1 MNHEY, CDR2 SMNVEV (reference sequence). J gave up 4 bases and V 6 bases, and 3 bases lay outside the gene matches.

In its sample, this clonotype was seen many times. The V call is TRBV2, the J call TRBJ1-2; perhaps TRBD1 as D (5 bases). This CDR3 contains 16 residues. V dropped 4 bases and J dropped 4 bases, with 19 bases sitting between them. CDR1 and CDR2 (germline): SNHLY, FYNNEI. CDR3 sequence (DNA): TGTGCCAGCAGTGGGCGGGGCGTCCCTTTAAGCTATGGCTACACCTTC. Translated: CASSGRGVPLSYGYTF.

This clonotype turned up a few times. J is TRBJ2-5 and V is TRBV29-1, with 8 bases lining up with TRBD2. Germline trimming cut 6 bases from V and 4 bases from J; bases unmatched to any gene: 10. This CDR3 is built from 14 residues. Looked up from germline, CDR1 is SQVTM and CDR2 is ANQGSEA. The CDR3 nucleotides read TGCAGCGTCACCGGGACTAGTACAGGAGAGACCCAGTACTTC. Amino acids: CSVTGTSTGETQYF.

The table lists this clonotype with many counts. One junction end disagrees with the germline gene, perhaps due to a read error. CDR3 in DNA: TGTGCCAGCAGCGATAACACGGAAGCTTTCTTT. Translating it yields CASSDNTEAFF. V and J are TRBV7-9 and TRBJ1-1; no firm D call. The V gene's germline CDR1 is SEHNR and CDR2 FQNEAQ (reference sequence). The CDR3 has 11 residues.

This clonotype was seen at least ten times. The V call is TRBV27, the J call TRBJ2-5; D may be TRBD1 (7 bases). Trimming pared 10 bases from V and 2 bases from J, leaving 17 bases between. CDR1 and CDR2 (germline): MNHEY, SMNVEV (reference sequence). This CDR3 comprises 14 residues. Written as DNA, the CDR3 is TGTGCCACCCGCAGCCAGGGGGGACAAGAGACCCAGTACTTC. Amino acids: CATRSQGGQETQYF.